Described below is a single T cell receptor beta chain sequence and its context. CDR1 is SGHNT and CDR2 is YENEEA in the germline V gene. The V and J ends lost 0 bases and 0 bases respectively, with 9 bases between them. This CDR3 is 16 amino acids long. This sample was included in a study of cytomegalovirus exposure and HLA in healthy donors. Study in general: Samples from HLA-typed donors yielded 85 million to 95 million unique TCRs in an early data release.

PCR primers comprised 60 Vbeta and 13 Jbeta primers. The assay was immunoSEQ multiplex PCR, and TCRdb's table has in-frame clones only and misses some. The repertoire has about 130,000 clones, around 67% of them found once; the top ten carry around 2.1%. This sequence was found in a woman between 35 and 50 years old in good health and CMV-seropositive. Input material: PBMCs. The gene calls are TRBV11-3 and TRBJ2-1; D is unresolved. For the CDR3, the DNA is TGTGCCAGCAGCTTAGATGCTGTTAGCTCCTACAATGAGCAGTTCTTC. Translated, it gives CASSLDAVSSYNEQFF. Complete variable domain (other parts from reference TRBV11-3 and TRBJ2-1): EAGVVQSPRYKIIEKKQPVAFWCNPISGHNTLYWYLQNLGQGPELLIRYENEEAVDDSQLPKDRFSAERLKGVDSTLKIQPAELGDSAVYLCASSLDAVSSYNEQFFGPGTRLTVL.